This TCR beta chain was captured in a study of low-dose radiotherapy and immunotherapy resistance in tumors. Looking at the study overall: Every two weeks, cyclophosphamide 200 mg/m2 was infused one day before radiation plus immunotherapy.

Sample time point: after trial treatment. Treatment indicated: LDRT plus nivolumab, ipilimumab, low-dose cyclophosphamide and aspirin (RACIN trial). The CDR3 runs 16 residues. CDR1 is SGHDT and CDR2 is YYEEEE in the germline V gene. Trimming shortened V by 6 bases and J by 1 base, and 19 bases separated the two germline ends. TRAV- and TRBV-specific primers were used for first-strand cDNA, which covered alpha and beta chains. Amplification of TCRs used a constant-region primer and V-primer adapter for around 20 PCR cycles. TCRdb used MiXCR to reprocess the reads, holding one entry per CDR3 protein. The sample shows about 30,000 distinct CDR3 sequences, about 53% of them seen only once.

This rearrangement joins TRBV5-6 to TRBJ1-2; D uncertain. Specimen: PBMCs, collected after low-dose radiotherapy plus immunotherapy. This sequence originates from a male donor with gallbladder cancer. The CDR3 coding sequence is TGTGCCAGCAACCCGGGCCTAACTCCCTTTAACTATGGCTACACCTTC. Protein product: CASNPGLTPFNYGYTF.